This TCR beta chain was captured by sequencing in a study of technical replicates of blood from several donors. CDR3 size: 14 residues. Germline V gene data show CDR1 as SNHLY and CDR2 as FYNNEI. V trimming: 5 bases; J trimming: 4 bases; junction bases outside the gene matches: 2. The assay was immunoSEQ multiplex PCR, and TCRdb's table has in-frame clones only and misses some. The profile shows some 87,000 clones, approximately 93% of them singletons. The clonotype was recovered from a human donor in good health. Sequencing was done on a sample of T cells isolated from PBMCs. The rearrangement joins TRBV2 to TRBJ1-3; TRBD1 aligns across 10 bases. Written as DNA, the CDR3 is TGTGCCAGCAGTACGGACAGGGGGGGAAACACCATATATTTT. Protein product: CASSTDRGGNTIYF.